Below are 25 T cell receptor beta chains sequenced from a single sample in a study of blood T cell repertoires in COVID-19 (dated by TCRdb to about 2020). Libraries were made using the immunoSEQ multiplex PCR assay. In its TCRdb copy, this immuneACCESS table keeps in-frame sequences only and misses some clones. Where compared with another copy, unresolved V genes explain less than half of these, and the others have no known cause. The sample yields 200,000 to 300,000 clones; roughly nine tenths were counted once. Roughly 9.8% of the sample is held by the ten biggest clonotypes. Sequencing was done on a sample of peripheral blood. The source is a man aged 40-49 years who had recovered from COVID-19.

The chain is built from TRBV2 and TRBJ2-1; 11 bases are shared with TRBD2. V dropped 4 bases and J dropped 8; count of bases not matched to a gene: 7. This CDR3 comprises 15 residues. Looked up from germline, CDR1 is SNHLY and CDR2 is FYNNEI. The CDR3 region has the DNA TGTGCCAGCAGTGGGGCTAGCGGGAGGTGGGATGAGCAGTTCTTC. Its translation is CASSGASGRWDEQFF.

This sequence joins TRBV3-1 (or the pseudogene TRBV3-2) and TRBJ2-7, with 11 nucleotides matching TRBD2. CDR1 and CDR2 (germline): LGHDT, YNNKEL (reference sequence). J lost 1 base, V lost 4 bases, and 9 bases had no gene match. This CDR3 is built from 17 residues. CDR3 nucleotides: TGTGCCAGCAGCCGGACAACCGGGACTAGCGGATCCTACGAGCAGTACTTC. It yields the protein CASSRTTGTSGSYEQYF.

The rearrangement links TRBV13 to TRBJ2-3; TRBD1 might be the D (5 bases). Germline assignment: CDR1 PRHDT and CDR2 FYEKMQ (reference sequence). The germline V and J ends were trimmed by 5 bases and 6 bases, with 9 bases remaining between them. This CDR3 spans 12 amino acids. The CDR3 region has the DNA TGTGCCAGCAGCAGGGGTACGGATACGCAGTATTTT. Amino acids: CASSRGTDTQYF.

This rearrangement joins TRBV19 to TRBJ2-3, with D maybe TRBD1 (6 bases). Trimming removed 5 bases at V and 0 bases at J, with 18 bases between. The CDR3 runs to 17 residues. CDR1 is LNHDA and CDR2 is SQIVND in the germline V gene (reference sequence). In DNA, the CDR3 is TGTGCCAGTAGTCACCGACAGGTTACAACTAGCACAGATACGCAGTATTTT. It encodes CASSHRQVTTSTDTQYF.

The chain joins TRBV9 to TRBJ2-7; 8 nucleotides match TRBD2. V was pared by 4 bases and J by 2 bases, with 5 bases of the junction left unmatched. Per the germline V gene, CDR1 is SGDLS and CDR2 is YYNGEE. This CDR3 is 14 amino acids long. CDR3 sequence: CASSRIAGTYEQYF. CDR3 nucleotides: TGTGCCAGCAGCCGGATAGCGGGAACCTACGAGCAGTACTTC.

This chain uses TRBV30 with TRBJ2-5; 12 positions agree with TRBD1. The CDR3 totals 15 residues. Trimming cost V 8 bases and J 4 bases; bases outside gene matches: 11. CDR1 GTSNPN and CDR2 SVGIG come from the germline V gene (reference sequence). The chain's CDR3 is CARSPGQGAVETQYF. CDR3 nucleotide sequence: TGTGCCCGGTCCCCGGGACAGGGGGCGGTAGAGACCCAGTACTTC.

The chain carries TRBV28 and TRBJ2-7, with D maybe TRBD1 (6 bases). The germline gives CDR1 MDHEN, CDR2 SYDVKM. Trimming left V 1 base short and J 2 bases short, with 12 bases between. The CDR3 sequence is 15 residues long. The CDR3 sequence is CASSLSRTATYEQYF. CDR3 bases: TGTGCCAGCAGTTTATCCCGGACAGCCACCTACGAGCAGTACTTC.

The J gene is TRBJ2-5, the V gene TRBV5-1; the match to TRBD2 covers 12 bases. V lost 2 bases to trimming and J lost 5 bases; unmatched junction nucleotides: 7. Germline assignment: CDR1 SGHRS and CDR2 YFSETQ. The CDR3 extends over 16 amino acids. The CDR3 region is CASSFSSGGAGETQYF. DNA of the CDR3: TGCGCCAGCAGCTTTTCTAGCGGGGGGGCCGGGGAGACCCAGTACTTC.

V gene TRBV6-5 combines with J gene TRBJ2-3, with a possible D match to TRBD1 (6 bases). Per germline, CDR1 MNHEY and CDR2 SVGAGI. Trimming pared 2 bases from V and 11 bases from J, leaving 14 bases between. CDR3 size: 13 residues. The CDR3 bases are TGTGCCAGCAGTTACGGACAGCGACGAGTGCAGTATTTT. Its translation is CASSYGQRRVQYF.

The chain recombines TRBV27 with TRBJ2-7, with TRBD2 matching over 7 bases. Germline CDR1 reads MNHEY; CDR2 reads SMNVEV (reference sequence). V shed 7 bases and J 0 bases; nucleotides not matched to a gene: 9. The CDR3 has 15 amino acids. Written as DNA, the CDR3 is TGTGCCAGCACCCCCAGCGGGATAAGCTCCTACGAGCAGTACTTC. Amino acid sequence: CASTPSGISSYEQYF.

The chain employs TRBV24-1 and TRBJ2-2, with TRBD1 matching 11 bases. This CDR3 spans 12 amino acids. CDR1 KGHDR and CDR2 SFDVKD come from the germline V gene. J lost 8 bases, V lost 9 bases, and 1 base had no gene match. The CDR3 loop is CATGQGAGELFF. Here the CDR3 DNA reads TGTGCCACCGGACAGGGGGCTGGGGAGCTGTTTTTT.

The chain employs TRBV5-5 and TRBJ1-2; 9 nucleotides line up with TRBD1. This CDR3 region has 14 residues. V lost 3 bases and J lost 4; bases outside the gene matches: 4. The germline gives CDR1 SGHKS, CDR2 YYEKEE (reference sequence). CDR3 protein: CASSWTGEFYGYTF. Written as DNA, the CDR3 is TGTGCCAGCAGCTGGACAGGGGAATTCTATGGCTACACCTTC.

The chain has TRBV4-1 and TRBJ1-1; possibly TRBD1 for D (5 bases). This CDR3 has 16 amino acids. Germline-derived CDR1 and CDR2 are MGHRA and YSYEKL. The V end lost 0 bases, the J end lost 3 bases, and 14 bases lay between the germline ends. The CDR3 nucleotides read TGCGCCAGCAGCCAAGAAGGGCAGGGAGGAGACACTGAAGCTTTCTTT. Its translation: CASSQEGQGGDTEAFF.

This chain connects TRBV19 to TRBJ2-1; possibly TRBD2 for D (5 bases). V was shortened by 3 bases and J by 14 bases, with 20 bases between the two germline ends. The CDR3 has 14 amino acids. The V gene's germline CDR1 is LNHDA and CDR2 SQIVND (reference sequence). The CDR3 here is CASSIAIRDTAEFF. CDR3 coding DNA: TGTGCCAGTAGTATCGCTATCCGGGATACTGCTGAGTTCTTC.

This chain uses TRBV6-5 with TRBJ2-2; no clear D gene. V dropped 5 bases and J dropped 7 bases, with 5 bases sitting between them. Looked up from germline, CDR1 is MNHEY and CDR2 is SVGAGI. The CDR3 is 11 amino acids. CDR3 in amino acids: CASSTGGELFF. CDR3 bases: TGTGCCAGCAGTACTGGCGGGGAGCTGTTTTTT.

Details on this clone: The sample has other DNA sequences that encode this CDR3 too. The rearrangement joins TRBV18 to TRBJ2-5; D uncertain. Deletions cut 2 bases from V and 5 bases from J, with 3 bases between. Germline V gene data show CDR1 as KGHSH and CDR2 as LQKENI. The CDR3 is 11 residues long. CDR3 DNA: TGTGCCAGCTCACCAGGCGAGACCCAGTACTTC. It yields the protein CASSPGETQYF.

V is TRBV10-3 and J is TRBJ1-1, with unresolved D. The germline V and J ends were trimmed by 4 bases and 8 bases, with 8 bases remaining between them. Germline CDR1 reads ENHRY; CDR2 reads SYGVKD. There are 11 residues in the CDR3. The CDR3 DNA reads as TGTGCCATCAGTGGGGCCACAGAAGCTTTCTTT. Translating gives CAISGATEAFF.

This clone is a singleton in its sample. CDR3 protein: CASSVATSGAYNEQFF. The CDR3 DNA follows: TGTGCCAGCAGCGTAGCTACTAGCGGGGCCTACAATGAGCAGTTCTTC. This chain connects TRBV9 to TRBJ2-1; 10 bases fit TRBD2. Germline assignment: CDR1 SGDLS and CDR2 YYNGEE. This CDR3 spans 16 amino acids. With V trimmed by 0 bases and J by 2 bases, 2 bases remained unmatched.

The CDR3 DNA follows: TGTGCCAGCGTGTTGGGAGGGTTGGGTGAGCAGTTCTTC. Protein sequence: CASVLGGLGEQFF. The V call is TRBV28, the J call TRBJ2-1, with TRBD2 identical over 7 bases. This CDR3 region has 13 residues. Per the germline V gene, CDR1 is MDHEN and CDR2 is SYDVKM. V lost 8 bases and J lost 9; bases outside the gene matches: 10.

The chain carries TRBV27 and TRBJ1-2, with 10 bases that match TRBD1. Germline V CDR1 and CDR2: MNHEY, SMNVEV (reference sequence). V lost 5 bases and J lost 4; bases outside the gene matches: 7. CDR3 length: 15 residues. The CDR3 spells CASSAQRTGGYGYTF. CDR3 in DNA: TGTGCCAGCAGTGCCCAAAGGACAGGGGGCTATGGCTACACCTTC.

J is TRBJ1-2 and V is TRBV10-2, with 10 positions matching TRBD1. CDR3 size: 17 residues. Germline V lookup: CDR1 WSHSY, CDR2 SAAADI. The V segment lost 0 bases and the J segment 0 bases; nucleotides outside the gene matches: 4. The CDR3 DNA sequence: TGCGCCAGCAGTGAGTCTGGGACAGGGGCTACTAACTATGGCTACACCTTC. Its translation is CASSESGTGATNYGYTF.

This chain connects TRBV10-3 to TRBJ2-7, with a weak D call TRBD1 (6 bases). Germline CDR1 reads ENHRY; CDR2 reads SYGVKD. This CDR3 comprises 14 residues. With 6 bases removed from V and 4 bases from J, the gap between germline ends came to 16 bases. As DNA, the CDR3 is TGTGCCATCAGCCCAGGGGCGAGAACGTACGAGCAGTACTTC. Translation: CAISPGARTYEQYF.

This chain uses TRBV5-1 with TRBJ2-7, with D tentatively TRBD2 (5 bases). From germline, CDR1 is SGHRS and CDR2 YFSETQ. The CDR3 loop spans 16 amino acids. V lost 0 bases to trimming and J lost 2 bases, with 15 bases between them. This chain's CDR3 is CASSLDPGVLAYEQYF. CDR3 DNA sequence: TGCGCCAGCAGCTTGGACCCCGGGGTTTTAGCCTACGAGCAGTACTTC.

With regard to this clone: Other DNA sequences in the same sample also yield this CDR3. The chain is built from TRBV10-3 and TRBJ2-3; D ambiguous. The CDR3 covers 12 residues. The germline V gene encodes CDR1 ENHRY and CDR2 SYGVKD. Trimming cost V 0 bases and J 5 bases, with 3 bases left between them. In DNA form, the CDR3 reads TGTGCCATCAGTGAGTCCGGAGATACGCAGTATTTT. It translates to CAISESGDTQYF.

The rearrangement joins TRBV2 to TRBJ2-7; tentatively, D is TRBD1 (5 bases). The CDR3 spans 14 residues. Trimming left V 8 bases short and J 2 bases short, with 16 bases between. The V gene's germline CDR1 is SNHLY and CDR2 FYNNEI. CDR3 residues: CASGYQTATYEQYF. The CDR3 nucleotides are TGTGCCAGCGGTTACCAGACAGCCACCTACGAGCAGTACTTC.